This T cell receptor beta chain was recorded in a study of T-cell memory formation after mild COVID-19. Study information: Clusters of TCRs were largely donor specific.

With regard to this clonotype: The target antigen is unknown.

CDR3 length: 16 residues. Per germline, CDR1 MNHEY and CDR2 SMNVEV (reference sequence). J was trimmed by 4 bases and V by 6 bases; bases with no gene match: 9. A single record per CDR3 protein comes from TCRdb applying MiXCR to the 5' RACE reads. The sample contains about 320,000 distinct CDR3 sequences, approximately 14% of which appear only once. Findings and caveats of the study: Later expanders leaned toward CD4+, whereas clones contracting from day 15 to 85 were balanced CD4/CD8. Still unconfirmed is whether the second-wave clones peaking on day 37 recognized SARS-CoV-2. Contracting CD4+ clones were located mainly in CM and EM, and CD8+ clones in EMRA.

This sequence originates from a man aged 18 to 35 who had mild COVID-19 (a few samples of this study predate the infection). Cell type and time point are not known. This rearrangement joins TRBV27 to TRBJ2-5, with 12 nucleotides matching TRBD2. The sample taken for sequencing was PBMCs or a T cell subset sorted from them (not recorded which). The CDR3 sequence is CASRRSSGGARETQYF. The CDR3 DNA follows: TGTGCCAGCAGGCGGTCTAGCGGGGGGGCGAGAGAGACCCAGTACTTC.